Sequencing of this T cell receptor beta chain was carried out in a study of T cell changes during pregnancy in multiple sclerosis. The V and J ends lost 2 bases and 15 bases, in that order; junction bases with no gene match: 9. This CDR3 contains 13 residues. Per the germline V gene, CDR1 is MNHEY and CDR2 is SVGAGI. Assay used: immunoSEQ multiplex PCR; TCRdb lists only in-frame clones, some missing. The table includes roughly 80,000 clones, under 95% detected once. This chain uses TRBV6-5 with TRBJ2-1, with 8 nucleotides matching TRBD2. This receptor was taken from a female donor with multiple sclerosis, enrolled in a pregnancy study. The input for sequencing was peripheral blood, taken before pregnancy. The CDR3 is CASSYTALAGLFF. CDR3 nucleotide sequence: TGTGCCAGCAGTTACACGGCCTTAGCGGGGCTGTTCTTC.